The 30 T cell receptor beta chains reported below all come from one sample, sequenced in a study of neurological immune-mediated disorders. MiXCR, applied by TCRdb to the 5' RACE reads, yields one record per CDR3 protein. The table has around 67,000 distinct CDR3 sequences, around 5.2% seen once; the top ten hold approximately 7.4%. The material sequenced was PBMCs. The receptors originated from a man between 18 and 35 years old with multiple sclerosis.

The table lists this clonotype with a few counts. The genes are TRBV5-1 and TRBJ1-4; 7 positions match TRBD1. V shed 4 bases, J shed 8 bases, and the junction held 8 bases outside the gene matches. The CDR3 totals 14 residues. CDR1 and CDR2 (germline): SGHRS, YFSETQ. The CDR3 DNA reads as TGCGCCAGCAGCCTGGGACAGTGGGACGAAAAACTGTTTTTT. It codes for CASSLGQWDEKLFF.

This clonotype was counted at least ten times. The rearrangement uses TRBV29-1 and TRBJ2-7; D could derive from TRBD1 or TRBD2 (5 bases each). The CDR3 is 13 residues long. Per germline, CDR1 SQVTM and CDR2 ANQGSEA. V dropped 6 bases and J dropped 6 bases, with 18 bases sitting between them. DNA of the CDR3: TGCAGCGTCGTTGGGACCTCGCCCGTCGAGCAGTACTTC. Translation gives CSVVGTSPVEQYF.

Of note for this clonotype: A much larger clone differs by one base, so this may be a read error. This chain joins TRBV7-2 and TRBJ2-6; possible D gene TRBD1, 5 bases. This CDR3 is 15 amino acids long. CDR1 and CDR2 (germline): SGHTA, FQGNSA. CDR3 nucleotides: TGTGCCAGCAGCTTAGCGTCCTCTGGGGCCAAAGTCCTGACTTTC. The encoded protein is CASSLASSGAKVLTF. The full variable domain, its missing parts supplied by reference TRBV7-2 and TRBJ2-6, is GAGVSQSPSNKVTEKGKDVELRCDPISGHTALYWYRQSLGQGLEFLIYFQGNSAPDKSGLPSDRFSAERTGGSVSTLTIQRTQQEDSAVYLCASSLASSGAKVLTFGAGSRLTVL.

At least ten counts were recorded for this clonotype. The junction departs from the called germline gene at one end, perhaps through a read error. The chain joins TRBV12-3 or TRBV12-4 to TRBJ1-5; D is possibly TRBD1 (5 bases). The CDR3 sequence is 14 residues long. CDR3 region: CASSFSMGDQPQNF. The CDR3, as DNA: TGTGCCAGCAGTTTCAGCATGGGGGATCAGCCCCAGAATTTT.

Many counts were recorded for this clonotype. The chain joins TRBV24-1 to TRBJ1-1; 9 nucleotides line up with TRBD1. Looked up from germline, CDR1 is KGHDR and CDR2 is SFDVKD. V was clipped by 8 bases and J by 1 base; unmatched bases: 1. The length of the CDR3 is 13 residues. CDR3 DNA sequence: TGTGCCACCACGGGACAGGGGAACACTGAAGCTTTCTTT. Translating it yields CATTGQGNTEAFF.

This clonotype was observed at least ten times. The chain employs TRBV29-1 and TRBJ2-7; the D call may be TRBD1 or TRBD2 (5 bases each). This CDR3 is 13 amino acids long. Germline CDR1 reads SQVTM; CDR2 reads ANQGSEA. Deletions cut 7 bases from V and 2 bases from J, with 15 bases between. DNA for the CDR3: TGCAGCGCAAGATCGGGGCGGGCCTACGAGCAGTACTTC. Its translation is CSARSGRAYEQYF.

Ten or more counts support this clonotype. This rearrangement joins TRBV7-3 to TRBJ2-2; 9 bases match TRBD2. CDR3 length: 16 residues. Germline CDR1 SGHTA, CDR2 FQGTGA. Unmatched junction bases numbered 6, after V lost 5 bases and J lost 2 bases. CDR3 nucleotides: TGTGCCAGCAGCCCGTCGACTAGCGGTAACACCGGGGAGCTGTTTTTT. Its translation is CASSPSTSGNTGELFF.

A word on this clonotype: This may arise from a read error, as a much more abundant clone is one base away. The CDR3 region is CASSLVRGNADTQYF. The CDR3 bases are TGTGCCAGCAGCCTTGTCAGGGGGAATGCAGATACGCAGTATTTT. The chain has TRBV3-1 and TRBJ2-3; 7 bases align to TRBD1. CDR3 size: 15 residues. CDR1 and CDR2 (germline): LGHDT, YNNKEL (reference sequence). V lost 4 bases and J lost 4; bases outside the gene matches: 8.

This clonotype was counted ten times or more. V usage is TRBV7-6 and J usage is TRBJ2-2, with 7 bases that match TRBD1. The CDR3 covers 15 residues. Trimming took 1 base from V and 1 from J; bases not matched to a gene: 0. Germline lookup yields CDR1 SGHVS and CDR2 FNYEAQ. The DNA of the CDR3 is TGTGCCAGCAGCTTAGGACAGGGGAACACCGGGGAGCTGTTTTTT. It specifies CASSLGQGNTGELFF. Combining the CDR3 with reference TRBV7-6 and TRBJ2-2 gives the whole variable domain GAGVSQSPRYKVTKRGQDVALRCDPISGHVSLYWYRQALGQGPEFLTYFNYEAQQDKSGLPNDRFSAERPEGSISTLTIQRTEQRDSAMYRCASSLGQGNTGELFFGEGSRLTVL.

At least ten counts were recorded for this clonotype. The genes are TRBV5-1 and TRBJ1-2, with TRBD1 as a possible D gene (6 bases). The germline V gene encodes CDR1 SGHRS and CDR2 YFSETQ. With 4 bases removed from V and 8 bases from J, the gap between germline ends came to 15 bases. This CDR3 contains 13 residues. CDR3 sequence reads: CASSPQGEAGYTF. Written as DNA, the CDR3 is TGCGCCAGCAGCCCACAGGGTGAAGCCGGCTACACCTTC.

This clonotype was recorded at least ten times. The chain has TRBV5-1 and TRBJ2-2; 7 nucleotides line up with TRBD2. The V gene's germline CDR1 is SGHRS and CDR2 YFSETQ. The CDR3 has 14 amino acids. V dropped 5 bases and J dropped 1; count of bases not matched to a gene: 2. This chain's CDR3 is CASRGGGNTGELFF. DNA of the CDR3: TGCGCCAGCAGAGGCGGGGGGAACACCGGGGAGCTGTTTTTT. Complete variable domain (other parts from reference TRBV5-1 and TRBJ2-2): KAGVTQTPRYLIKTRGQQVTLSCSPISGHRSVSWYQQTPGQGLQFLFEYFSETQRNKGNFPGRFSGRQFSNSRSEMNVSTLELGDSALYLCASRGGGNTGELFFGEGSRLTVL.

This clonotype was counted ten times or more. The genes are TRBV6-5 and TRBJ2-2; 10 bases are a match to TRBD2. V lost 2 bases to trimming and J lost 0 bases; unmatched junction nucleotides: 15. Germline V gives CDR1 MNHEY, CDR2 SVGAGI. The CDR3 length is 21 residues. The DNA for the CDR3 is TGTGCCAGCAGTTACCCCTATACCTTTAGCGGGAGGCCGTCGAACACCGGGGAGCTGTTTTTT. Its protein is CASSYPYTFSGRPSNTGELFF.

This clonotype was seen a few times. The germline gene is not matched at one end of the junction; a read error may be the cause. This chain uses TRBV18 with TRBJ1-3; the D is unclear. There are 16 residues in the CDR3. Germline loops: CDR1 KGHSH, CDR2 LQKENI. The CDR3 region is CASSPQGGGSGKTIYF. Written as DNA, the CDR3 is TGTGCCAGCTCACCACAGGGCGGCGGCTCTGGAAAAACCATATATTTT.

This clonotype was seen a few times. Because the CDR3 is missing its conserved closing phenylalanine or tryptophan, this is likely a read error. The gene calls are TRBV24-1 and TRBJ1-5; D ambiguous. Germline V gene sequence: CDR1 KGHDR, CDR2 SFDVKD. CDR3 length equals 14 residues. Trimming took off 9 bases at V and 0 bases at J, with 11 bases between the two ends. The CDR3 loop reads CATGRDHSNQPQHN. CDR3 nucleotides: TGTGCCACCGGGAGGGATCATAGCAATCAGCCCCAGCATAAT.

This clonotype was observed many times. The CDR3 DNA sequence: TGTGCCAGCAGCCAAGAACGGCTGGCAGCGGGGGCCTCCTACGAGCAGTACTTC. This codes for CASSQERLAAGASYEQYF. The genes are TRBV4-2 and TRBJ2-7; TRBD2 agrees at 8 bases. The CDR3 has 18 residues. V dropped 0 bases and J dropped 0; count of bases not matched to a gene: 10. The germline V gene encodes CDR1 LGHNA and CDR2 YNFKEQ.

This clonotype was observed many times. The chain links TRBV5-1 to TRBJ2-3; D unresolved. The ends were cut back, 4 bases at V and 0 bases at J, with 3 bases in the middle. Germline CDR1 reads SGHRS; CDR2 reads YFSETQ. The CDR3 is 12 residues long. The DNA of the CDR3 is TGCGCCAGCAGCCCGAGCACAGATACGCAGTATTTT. Amino acid sequence: CASSPSTDTQYF.

This clonotype has ten or more counts. This chain uses TRBV27 with TRBJ2-7; D unclear. V was clipped by 4 bases and J by 5 bases, with 18 bases between them. Germline V gene sequence: CDR1 MNHEY, CDR2 SMNVEV (reference sequence). CDR3 length: 15 residues. CDR3 bases: TGTGCCAGCAGTTCAACCCCGGTAAGATATAACGAGCAGTACTTC. It yields the protein CASSSTPVRYNEQYF.

This clonotype was observed at least ten times. An end of the junction does not agree with germline; a read error may underlie this. V gene TRBV29-1 combines with J gene TRBJ1-5; weak D call: TRBD1 (6 bases). Germline V gene sequence: CDR1 SQVTM, CDR2 ANQGSEA. CDR3 length equals 12 residues. This chain's CDR3 is CSVMGDNQPQNF. In DNA, the CDR3 is TGCAGCGTTATGGGGGACAATCAGCCCCAGAATTTT.

The V gene is TRBV10-2, the J gene TRBJ1-1; D perhaps matches TRBD1 (6 bases). Germline V gene sequence: CDR1 WSHSY, CDR2 SAAADI. The CDR3 contains 14 residues. Deletions cut 0 bases from V and 4 bases from J, with 9 bases between. The CDR3 loop is CASSESRGTTEAFF. The DNA for the CDR3 is TGCGCCAGCAGTGAGTCAAGGGGGACCACTGAAGCTTTCTTT.

This clonotype has ten or more counts. This chain links TRBV30 with TRBJ2-7; TRBD1 aligns across 7 bases. The germline CDR1 and CDR2 sequences are GTSNPN and SVGIG (reference sequence). Trimming removed 3 bases from V and 1 base from J; junction bases left unmatched: 3. CDR3 length equals 13 residues. CDR3 sequence: CAWRTGQSYEQYF. In DNA form, the CDR3 reads TGTGCCTGGAGGACGGGACAGTCCTACGAGCAGTACTTC.

This clonotype was recorded many times. The chain links TRBV7-9 to TRBJ2-7; TRBD2 agrees at 12 bases. The germline V gene encodes CDR1 SEHNR and CDR2 FQNEAQ (reference sequence). V lost 4 bases to trimming and J lost 2 bases; unmatched junction nucleotides: 6. The CDR3 totals 16 residues. The CDR3, as DNA: TGTGCCAGCAGCTCTCGGACTAGCGGGAAACCCTACGAGCAGTACTTC. This gives the protein CASSSRTSGKPYEQYF.

This clonotype was found many times. The gene calls are TRBV5-1 and TRBJ1-1, with D hard to call. Trimming pared 1 base from V and 3 bases from J, leaving 10 bases between. Germline V lookup: CDR1 SGHRS, CDR2 YFSETQ. The CDR3 extends over 14 amino acids. The CDR3 sequence is CASSLTGRDTEAFF. The CDR3, as DNA: TGCGCCAGCAGCTTGACGGGTCGGGACACTGAAGCTTTCTTT. Looking up the rest from reference TRBV5-1 and TRBJ1-1 gives the full variable domain: KAGVTQTPRYLIKTRGQQVTLSCSPISGHRSVSWYQQTPGQGLQFLFEYFSETQRNKGNFPGRFSGRQFSNSRSEMNVSTLELGDSALYLCASSLTGRDTEAFFGQGTRLTVV.

This clonotype was counted a few times. This chain connects TRBV29-1 to TRBJ1-2; D is perhaps TRBD1 (6 bases). Germline V CDR1 and CDR2: SQVTM, ANQGSEA. Trimming left V 6 bases short and J 2 bases short, with 13 bases between. This CDR3 region has 13 residues. The CDR3 DNA reads TGCAGCGTGGGATCAACAGGGAACTATGGCTACACCTTC. This translates into CSVGSTGNYGYTF. Supplemented by reference TRBV29-1 and TRBJ1-2, the full variable domain reads SAVISQKPSRDICQRGTSLTIQCQVDSQVTMMFWYRQQPGQSLTLIATANQGSEATYESGFVIDKFPISRPNLTFSTLTVSNMSPEDSSIYLCSVGSTGNYGYTFGSGTRLTVV.

The J gene is TRBJ2-3, the V gene TRBV14; D is tentatively TRBD1 or TRBD2 (6 bases each). The CDR3 sequence is 14 residues long. CDR1 and CDR2 from the germline V gene are SGHDN and FVKESK. V lost 8 bases and J lost 3, with 15 bases in between. For the CDR3, the DNA is TGTGCCAGCTCGGGGGCGGGACCTACAGATACGCAGTATTTT. This translates into CASSGAGPTDTQYF. The entire variable domain, with the rest obtained from reference TRBV14 and TRBJ2-3, is as follows: EAGVTQFPSHSVIEKGQTVTLRCDPISGHDNLYWYRRVMGKEIKFLLHFVKESKQDESGMPNNRFLAERTGGTYSTLKVQPAELEDSGVYFCASSGAGPTDTQYFGPGTRLTVL.

This clonotype occurred many times. This chain joins TRBV20-1 and TRBJ1-2; no clear D. V was pared by 0 bases and J by 4 bases, with 15 bases between. The CDR3 runs 15 residues. The germline gives CDR1 DFQATT, CDR2 SNEGSKA (reference sequence). The CDR3 region is CSARDFGIAVYGYTF. CDR3 coding DNA: TGCAGTGCTAGAGATTTCGGGATAGCCGTCTATGGCTACACCTTC.

This rearrangement joins TRBV6-4 to TRBJ1-6; a weak D match, TRBD1 (6 bases). The ends were cut back, 6 bases at V and 6 bases at J, with 18 bases in the middle. CDR3 size: 16 residues. Germline CDR1 reads MRHNA; CDR2 reads SNTAGT. In DNA form, the CDR3 reads TGTGCCAGCAGCGTACAGGGCGCGTGGAGTAATTCACCCCTCCACTTT. Translation gives CASSVQGAWSNSPLHF.

This clonotype was seen at least ten times. V usage is TRBV5-1 and J usage is TRBJ1-4; TRBD1 agrees at 9 bases. Germline-derived CDR1 and CDR2 are SGHRS and YFSETQ. The CDR3 runs 15 residues. Germline trimming cut 2 bases from V and 5 bases from J; bases unmatched to any gene: 4. DNA of the CDR3: TGCGCCAGCAGCTTCCGACAGGGGGGAAATGAAAAACTGTTTTTT. Its protein product is CASSFRQGGNEKLFF.

The chain links TRBV5-1 to TRBJ2-2; D uncertain. CDR3 length: 11 amino acids. The germline CDR1 and CDR2 sequences are SGHRS and YFSETQ. V lost 5 bases and J 7 bases, leaving 6 bases between the germline ends. CDR3 region: CASRGGGELFF. CDR3 DNA: TGCGCCAGCAGAGGTGGCGGGGAGCTGTTTTTT. Complete variable domain (other parts from reference TRBV5-1 and TRBJ2-2): KAGVTQTPRYLIKTRGQQVTLSCSPISGHRSVSWYQQTPGQGLQFLFEYFSETQRNKGNFPGRFSGRQFSNSRSEMNVSTLELGDSALYLCASRGGGELFFGEGSRLTVL.

Notes on this clonotype: A read error may produce the germline difference seen at one junction end. The CDR3 sequence is CASSDSSNQPQNF. DNA for the CDR3: TGTGCCAGCAGTGACAGTAGCAATCAGCCCCAGAATTTT. V is TRBV25-1 and J is TRBJ1-5; unclear D gene. This CDR3 spans 13 amino acids. Germline V CDR1 and CDR2: MGHDK, SYGVNS.

The table lists this clonotype with many counts. This chain uses TRBV20-1 with TRBJ2-7; D is ambiguous. Per the germline V gene, CDR1 is DFQATT and CDR2 is SNEGSKA (reference sequence). The CDR3 is made up of 12 amino acids. V lost 4 bases, J lost 0 bases, and 7 bases lay in between. CDR3 sequence: CSAIRSSYEQYF. The CDR3 DNA sequence: TGCAGTGCTATAAGGAGCTCCTACGAGCAGTACTTC.